This T cell receptor (beta chain) was retrieved from a study of shared clonotypes between healthy human individuals. Germline values: CDR1 LNHNV, CDR2 YYDKDF (reference sequence). The V gene lost 3 bases and the J gene lost 4 bases, with 12 bases spanning the gap. The CDR3 is 14 residues long. Repertoires were generated with immunoSEQ multiplex PCR, while TCRdb's copy carries only in-frame clones and drops some. The table lists 1 million to 1.3 million clones, approximately 78% of them singletons. The clonotype originates from a man younger than 35 in good health. Some clones in this sample may be carry-over from other donors' samples. The rearrangement links TRBV15 to TRBJ2-5; D perhaps matches TRBD2 (6 bases). Sequenced sample: memory CD4+ T cells from PBMCs. Documented subset: CD45RA-negative fraction. CDR3 DNA sequence: TGTGCCACCAGCAGGTCGGGAGCCGGAGAGACCCAGTACTTC. Its protein is CATSRSGAGETQYF. Together with reference TRBV15 and TRBJ2-5, the CDR3 gives the full variable domain: DAMVIQNPRYQVTQFGKPVTLSCSQTLNHNVMYWYQQKSSQAPKLLFHYYDKDFNNEADTPDNFQSRRPNTSFCFLDIRSPGLGDTAMYLCATSRSGAGETQYFGPGTRLLVL.